This T cell receptor (beta chain) was documented in a study of HIV-infected children after antiretroviral therapy interruption. On the study more broadly: Most participating children were previously exposed to EBV and CMV. Interruption-arm samples span weeks 0, 12, interruption end (24 or 48), and about 3 years post-study. Samples from the continuous-treatment group were taken at weeks 0, 48 and 150.

This clonotype was counted ten times or more. Trimming stripped 0 bases from V and 6 bases from J, with 10 bases between. CDR3 size: 13 residues. Germline V gene lookup returns CDR1 DFQATT and CDR2 SNEGSKA (reference sequence). Treatment noted: PENTA 11 planned treatment interruption arm or continuous ART arm. Naive CD4+ CD45RA+ CD45RO- T cells were FACS-sorted from thawed PBMCs. A 3' RACE protocol on RNA, with unique molecular identifiers, produced the TCR library. TCRdb used MiXCR to reprocess the 3' RACE reads, holding one entry per CDR3 protein. This sample carries approximately 89,000 distinct CDR3 sequences, under 8% of them seen once, and the ten largest clones take 0.85% to 1.2%.

Sequencing used CD45RA+ CD4+ T cells from PBMCs, pooled from several time points, obtained from a donor given antiretroviral therapy, either interrupted or continuous. The sample's subset: naive CD4+ CD45RA+ CD45RO- T cells. The rearrangement joins TRBV20-1 to TRBJ2-3; the D gene could be TRBD1 or TRBD2 (5 bases each). The receptor was derived from a pool of human donors with HIV. CDR3 DNA: TGCAGTGCTAGAGATACGGGGACCGATACGCAGTATTTT. Residues: CSARDTGTDTQYF.